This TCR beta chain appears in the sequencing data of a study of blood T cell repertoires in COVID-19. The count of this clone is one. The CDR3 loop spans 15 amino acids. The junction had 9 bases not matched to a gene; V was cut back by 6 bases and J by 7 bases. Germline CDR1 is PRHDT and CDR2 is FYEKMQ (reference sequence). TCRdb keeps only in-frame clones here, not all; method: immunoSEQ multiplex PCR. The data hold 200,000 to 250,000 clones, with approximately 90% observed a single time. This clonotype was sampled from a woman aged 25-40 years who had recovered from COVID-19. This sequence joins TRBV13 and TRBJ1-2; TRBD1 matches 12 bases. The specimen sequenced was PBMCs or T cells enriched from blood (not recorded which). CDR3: CASSRIGTGGSGYTF. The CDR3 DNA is TGTGCCAGCAGTCGAATCGGGACAGGGGGCAGTGGCTACACCTTC. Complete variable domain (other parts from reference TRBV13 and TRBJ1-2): AAGVIQSPRHLIKEKRETATLKCYPIPRHDTVYWYQQGPGQDPQFLISFYEKMQSDKGSIPDRFSAQQFSDYHSELNMSSLELGDSALYFCASSRIGTGGSGYTFGSGTRLTVV.